The present entry profiles one T cell receptor (beta chain) with its context. The germline V gene encodes CDR1 SGHTA and CDR2 FQGTGA. Trimming left V 5 bases short and J 2 bases short, with 13 bases between. The CDR3 has 14 residues. This sample is drawn from a study of blood T cell repertoires in COVID-19. Overall study context: Acute-phase and convalescent COVID-19 samples originated in the United States, Italy and Spain. The cDNA or gDNA used as material had been derived from T cells, B-cell-depleted T cells, or PBMCs.

The participants were between about 18 and 90 years old and came from under 25 US areas. Membership in each cohort depended on participant-reported clinical history. Sequencing was performed with immunoSEQ multiplex PCR; in TCRdb, only in-frame clones are kept and a portion is missing. The table lists hundreds of thousands of clones, 85% to 90% of them singletons. The V gene is TRBV7-3, the J gene TRBJ2-7; maybe TRBD2 (6 bases). The origin of this receptor is a woman in her sixties in a cohort exposed to, infected with or recovered from COVID-19 (not recorded which). Sequencing used PBMCs or T cells enriched from blood (not recorded which). This CDR3 reads CASSVGGSTYEQYF. The CDR3 nucleotides are TGTGCCAGCAGCGTTGGGGGGTCTACCTACGAGCAGTACTTC.